This T cell receptor (beta chain) is from a study of blood T cells in healthy people across ages. Study conclusions and caveats: Diversity was higher, and naive CD4+ cells more numerous, in long-lived donors than in aged donors.

V gave up 2 bases and J gave up 5 bases, with 13 bases separating them. This CDR3 region has 15 residues. Germline CDR1 reads MGHDK; CDR2 reads SYGVNS. With respect to this clonotype: The antigen remains undetermined.

With a J-beta primer mix and a sample-barcoded 5' primer, a second PCR ran roughly 6 to 12 cycles. MiXCR, run by TCRdb on the 5' RACE reads, gives a single entry per CDR3 protein. This table holds roughly 1,300,000 distinct CDR3 sequences, 59% found once. Sequenced sample: blood. The receptor was derived from a man younger than 35 in good health. This chain uses TRBV25-1 with TRBJ2-1; tentative D call: TRBD2 (7 bases). The CDR3, as DNA: TGTGCCAGCAGTGAAATCGGGGGGCTGAACAATGAGCAGTTCTTC. Translated: CASSEIGGLNNEQFF.